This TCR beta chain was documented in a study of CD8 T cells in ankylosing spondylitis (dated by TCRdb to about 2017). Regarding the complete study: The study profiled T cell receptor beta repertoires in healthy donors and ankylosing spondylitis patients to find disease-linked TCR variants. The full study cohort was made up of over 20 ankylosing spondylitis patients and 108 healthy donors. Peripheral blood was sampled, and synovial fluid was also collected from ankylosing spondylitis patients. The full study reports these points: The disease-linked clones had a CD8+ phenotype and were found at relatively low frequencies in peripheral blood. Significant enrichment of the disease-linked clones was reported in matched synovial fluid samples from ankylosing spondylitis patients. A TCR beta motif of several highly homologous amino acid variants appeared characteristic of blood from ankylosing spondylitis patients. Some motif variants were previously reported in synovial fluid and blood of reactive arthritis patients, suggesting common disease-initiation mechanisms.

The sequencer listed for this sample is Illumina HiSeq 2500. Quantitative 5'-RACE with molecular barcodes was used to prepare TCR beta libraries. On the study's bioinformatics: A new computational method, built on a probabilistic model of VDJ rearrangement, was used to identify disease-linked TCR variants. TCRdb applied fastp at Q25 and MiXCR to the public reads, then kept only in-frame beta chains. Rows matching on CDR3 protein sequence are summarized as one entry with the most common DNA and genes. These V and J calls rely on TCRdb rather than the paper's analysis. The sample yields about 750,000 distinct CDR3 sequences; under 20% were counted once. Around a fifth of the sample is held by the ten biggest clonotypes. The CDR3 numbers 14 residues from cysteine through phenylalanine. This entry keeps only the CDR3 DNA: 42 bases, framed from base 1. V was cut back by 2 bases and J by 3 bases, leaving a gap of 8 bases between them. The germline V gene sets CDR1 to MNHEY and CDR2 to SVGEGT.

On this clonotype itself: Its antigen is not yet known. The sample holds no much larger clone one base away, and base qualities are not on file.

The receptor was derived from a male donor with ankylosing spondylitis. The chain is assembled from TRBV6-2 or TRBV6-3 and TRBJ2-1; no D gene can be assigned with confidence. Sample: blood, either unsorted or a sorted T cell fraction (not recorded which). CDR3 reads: CASSYPDHYNEQFF. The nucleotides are TGTGCCAGCAGTTACCCGGACCACTACAATGAGCAGTTCTTC.